A selection of T cell receptor beta chains follows, all from one sample in a study of blood T cell repertoires in COVID-19. The repertoire was sequenced with immunoSEQ multiplex PCR; TCRdb's copy has only in-frame clones and lacks some. The data contain fewer than 150,000 clones, 60% to 85% of them singletons. Sequencing was carried out using peripheral blood. These receptors came from a man between 65 and 80 years old with acute or convalescent COVID-19. Both conserved end residues are part of each CDR3. The D gene is left open where the match is weak. Only some rows state a clone size, as once, few, many or a class for expanded clones.

v_call	clone_size	cdr3_length	d_call	j_call	cdr3_nt	cdr3_aa
TRBV28	-	16	TRBD1	TRBJ1-3	TGTGCCAGCAGTCTACCGGGACAGGGGAGTGGAAACACCATATATTTT	CASSLPGQGSGNTIYF
TRBV28	few	14	-	TRBJ1-1	TGTGCCAGCAGTCCCCGCAATGGCGGCACTGAAGCTTTCTTT	CASSPRNGGTEAFF
TRBV2	-	15	-	TRBJ1-2	TGTGCCAGCAGCCTAACCGGACAGTCCCGGGGAGGCTACACCTTC	CASSLTGQSRGGYTF
TRBV9	-	16	-	TRBJ1-3	TGTGCCAGCAGCCCCCGGTTCTCCCTATCTGGAAACACCATATATTTT	CASSPRFSLSGNTIYF
TRBV7-2	few	14	-	TRBJ2-2	TGTGCCAGCAGAGTGTCAAGCGCTACCGGGGAGCTGTTTTTT	CASRVSSATGELFF
TRBV13	-	11	-	TRBJ2-7	TGTGCCAGCAGCCCGGGGGACGAGCAGTACTTC	CASSPGDEQYF
TRBV6-2/TRBV6-3	-	16	TRBD1	TRBJ2-7	TGTGCCAGCAGTTCGCGCTTGACAGGGGGCGCGTACGAGCAGTACTTC	CASSSRLTGGAYEQYF
TRBV7-9	few	17	-	TRBJ1-2	TGTGCCAGCAGCTTACCCCCAAGCGGCCTACACAGGGACGGCTACACCTTC	CASSLPPSGLHRDGYTF
TRBV7-9	-	16	TRBD2	TRBJ2-3	TGTGCCAGCAGCGCCAGACTAGCGGGAGGTGAAGATACGCAGTATTTT	CASSARLAGGEDTQYF
TRBV7-9	-	14	-	TRBJ1-2	TGTGCCAGCAGCGCCAGGGATAGGGCGGTTGGCTACACCTTC	CASSARDRAVGYTF
TRBV7-2	-	15	-	TRBJ1-1	TGTGCCAGCAGCTCACCCTTGGCAATTAACACTGAAGCTTTCTTT	CASSSPLAINTEAFF
TRBV5-1	-	13	TRBD1	TRBJ1-1	TGCGCCAGCAGCCGGGACAGGGGATCAGAAGCTTTCTTT	CASSRDRGSEAFF
TRBV4-1	-	15	TRBD2	TRBJ2-7	TGCGCCAGCAGCCGTACTAGCGGGAACTCCTACGAGCAGTACTTC	CASSRTSGNSYEQYF
TRBV4-2	-	13	-	TRBJ2-7	TGTGCCAGCAGCGGAGACAGGTTCTACGAGCAGTACTTC	CASSGDRFYEQYF
TRBV5-6	many	16	-	TRBJ1-1	TGTGCCAGCAGCTTGACTTTTTGGGAGATGAACACTGAAGCTTTCTTT	CASSLTFWEMNTEAFF
TRBV19	-	15	TRBD1	TRBJ1-2	TGTGCCAGTAGTAGAAGGGACAGGGGGAACTATGGCTACACCTTC	CASSRRDRGNYGYTF
TRBV6-6	once	15	TRBD1	TRBJ2-3	TGTACCAGCAGTTACGGGACAGCCGGCACAGATACGCAGTATTTT	CTSSYGTAGTDTQYF
TRBV29-1	once	12	-	TRBJ2-7	TGCAGCGCAGGGGGAGGGCTCTACGAGCAGTACTTC	CSAGGGLYEQYF